A selection of T cell receptor beta chains follows, all from one sample in a study of blood T cell repertoires in COVID-19. The method was immunoSEQ multiplex PCR; TCRdb's version includes in-frame clones alone and lacks a portion of them. The sample holds fewer than 250,000 clones, roughly 92% seen once. The sample comprised peripheral blood. Receptors originate from a man aged 55 to 70 with COVID-19, enrolled during active disease. CDR3s include the opening cysteine and the closing phenylalanine or tryptophan. A D gene is named only where the DNA matches it firmly. The listing skips clone size in some rows; elsewhere it reads once, few, many or a size class.

>TRBJ1-1|NA|TRBD1|TRBV11-2
CASSLRTGVTEAFF
TGTGCCAGCAGCCTGAGGACAGGGGTCACTGAAGCTTTCTTT
>TRBJ2-1|once|TRBD1|TRBV28
CASSGTAGKFF
TGTGCCAGCAGCGGGACAGCCGGGAAGTTCTTC
>TRBJ2-7|NA|NA|TRBV5-6
CASSRGAPYEQYF
TGTGCCAGCAGCCGGGGGGCCCCCTACGAGCAGTACTTC
>TRBJ2-1|NA|NA|TRBV21-1
CASSQGLPPGWSSYNEQFF
TGTGCCAGCAGCCAGGGACTTCCGCCTGGGTGGAGCTCCTACAATGAGCAGTTCTTC
>TRBJ1-2|NA|TRBD1|TRBV27
CASSQHRGEGYTF
TGTGCCAGCAGCCAACACAGGGGCGAGGGCTACACCTTC
>TRBJ1-2|NA|TRBD1|TRBV10-3
CAISELGTGKDGYTF
TGTGCCATCAGTGAGTTAGGGACAGGGAAGGATGGCTACACCTTC
>TRBJ1-5|NA|NA|TRBV28
CASSLGGQPQHF
TGTGCCAGCAGTTTAGGGGGCCAGCCCCAGCATTTT
>TRBJ2-1|once|TRBD2|TRBV5-1
CASSLVAGGDEQFF
TGCGCCAGCAGCTTGGTCGCGGGGGGCGATGAGCAGTTCTTC
>TRBJ1-5|NA|NA|TRBV27
CASTPRFGVSNQPQHF
TGTGCCAGCACCCCTCGATTCGGGGTGTCGAATCAGCCCCAGCATTTT
>TRBJ1-5|NA|TRBD1|TRBV7-8
CASSLVVTGAPLNQPQHF
TGTGCCAGCAGCTTAGTAGTCACAGGGGCACCACTCAATCAGCCCCAGCATTTT
>TRBJ2-3|once|TRBD1|TRBV15
CATSGRTGALTDTQYF
TGTGCCACCAGCGGAAGGACAGGGGCCCTCACAGATACGCAGTATTTT
>TRBJ2-7|NA|TRBD1|TRBV6-5
CASPKEQGAPYEQYF
TGTGCCAGCCCCAAGGAACAGGGGGCCCCCTACGAGCAGTACTTC
>TRBJ2-7|NA|NA|TRBV19
CASSMRSRASYEQYF
TGTGCCAGTAGTATGAGGTCCAGGGCTTCCTACGAGCAGTACTTC
>TRBJ2-7|NA|NA|TRBV9
CASSVGGSYEQYF
TGTGCCAGCAGCGTGGGGGGTTCATACGAGCAGTACTTC
>TRBJ1-2|NA|TRBD1|TRBV15
CATSSRRQGNYGYTF
TGTGCCACCAGCAGCCGCCGACAGGGTAACTATGGCTACACCTTC
>TRBJ1-2|NA|TRBD1|TRBV5-4
CASSFQTGSYGYTF
TGTGCCAGCAGCTTTCAGACAGGGTCTTATGGCTACACCTTC
>TRBJ2-7|NA|NA|TRBV28
CASSPLGTGYEQYF
TGTGCCAGCAGTCCTCTTGGTACAGGCTACGAGCAGTACTTC